The rows below give T cell receptor beta chains drawn from one sample of a study of blood T cell repertoires in COVID-19. This table comes from immunoSEQ multiplex PCR, and its TCRdb copy is limited to in-frame clones, with some not included. The sample holds 90,000 to 150,000 clones, around 86% seen once. Sequenced input: peripheral blood. The origin of the receptors is an elderly man with acute or convalescent COVID-19. Both conserved end residues are part of each CDR3. The size of a clone is reported for some rows only, either as once, few or many, or as a class for expanded clones.

v_gene: TRBV16
j_gene: TRBJ2-7
abundance: .
CDR3aa: CASSQSQAYEQYF

v_gene: TRBV28
j_gene: TRBJ2-7
abundance: .
CDR3aa: CASSPPGVASYEQYF

v_gene: TRBV10-2
j_gene: TRBJ1-6
abundance: .
CDR3aa: CASRVDRVNSPLHF

v_gene: TRBV30
j_gene: TRBJ2-5
abundance: .
CDR3aa: CAWSLGGRETQYF

v_gene: TRBV5-6
j_gene: TRBJ1-3
abundance: .
CDR3aa: CASSLGQGAGNTIYF

v_gene: TRBV10-3
j_gene: TRBJ2-5
abundance: .
CDR3aa: CAIRPDRGQETQYF

v_gene: TRBV7-9
j_gene: TRBJ1-2
abundance: few
CDR3aa: CASSIDRGAEGYTF

v_gene: TRBV6-2/TRBV6-3
j_gene: TRBJ2-7
abundance: .
CDR3aa: CASSYELTWDRGSYEQYF

v_gene: TRBV19
j_gene: TRBJ1-5
abundance: .
CDR3aa: CASSTGGGNQPQHF

v_gene: TRBV7-9
j_gene: TRBJ2-4
abundance: few
CDR3aa: CASSPRGGYKNIQYF

v_gene: TRBV3-1/TRBV3-2
j_gene: TRBJ1-5
abundance: .
CDR3aa: CASSPAGIQPQHF

v_gene: TRBV10-3
j_gene: TRBJ1-1
abundance: .
CDR3aa: CAIKVGRENTEAFF

v_gene: TRBV10-3
j_gene: TRBJ2-1
abundance: once
CDR3aa: CAISRAQTSGHEQFF

v_gene: TRBV9
j_gene: TRBJ2-2
abundance: .
CDR3aa: CASSVGGGANTGELFF

v_gene: TRBV4-2
j_gene: TRBJ1-2
abundance: .
CDR3aa: CASSQAVGDRGLYGYTF

v_gene: TRBV2
j_gene: TRBJ2-1
abundance: .
CDR3aa: CASRPGTSYNEQFF

v_gene: TRBV19
j_gene: TRBJ2-2
abundance: .
CDR3aa: CASSRTTIANTGELFF

v_gene: TRBV18
j_gene: TRBJ1-2
abundance: .
CDR3aa: CASSPIRQAANYGYTF

v_gene: TRBV5-4
j_gene: TRBJ2-5
abundance: .
CDR3aa: CASSYLSGGARETQYF

v_gene: TRBV18
j_gene: TRBJ2-2
abundance: once
CDR3aa: CASSRQRAGGNTGELFF

v_gene: TRBV10-3
j_gene: TRBJ2-3
abundance: once
CDR3aa: CAITPNTGGTDTQYF

v_gene: TRBV7-2
j_gene: TRBJ2-3
abundance: .
CDR3aa: CASSFRSTRPTDTQYF

v_gene: TRBV27
j_gene: TRBJ1-2
abundance: once
CDR3aa: CASSSPSTLDRVYGYTF

v_gene: TRBV3-1/TRBV3-2
j_gene: TRBJ2-3
abundance: .
CDR3aa: CASSQDRLAGTDTQYF

v_gene: TRBV6-2/TRBV6-3
j_gene: TRBJ2-1
abundance: few
CDR3aa: CASSPGTSGRAYNEQFF

v_gene: TRBV5-1
j_gene: TRBJ2-1
abundance: .
CDR3aa: CASSLAGVPEGQFF

v_gene: TRBV5-1
j_gene: TRBJ1-2
abundance: .
CDR3aa: CASSEQTGSNYGYTF

v_gene: TRBV18
j_gene: TRBJ1-6
abundance: .
CDR3aa: CASSPPWDSEIPLHF